This entry describes one TCR beta chain. Some clones are missing from TCRdb's copy, which holds only in-frame ones; the method was immunoSEQ multiplex PCR. The sample lists a few hundred thousand clones, roughly 90% seen once, with 15% to 20% in the top ten. The sample is drawn from a study of blood T cell repertoires in COVID-19. Allocation to cohorts depended on clinical history reported by the participants. The germline V gene has CDR1 ENHRY and CDR2 SYGVKD. This CDR3 contains 14 residues. The ends lost 6 bases at V and 6 bases at J; junction bases unmatched: 9. The gene calls are TRBV10-3 and TRBJ2-3, with 7 bases fitting TRBD1. The receptor was isolated from a woman aged 25 to 39 who had recovered from COVID-19. The sequenced sample was PBMCs or T cells enriched from blood (not recorded which). In nucleotides, the CDR3 is TGTGCCATCAGCCACTCTACAGGGGCGGATACGCAGTATTTT. As protein: CAISHSTGADTQYF.